One TCR beta chain is described in this entry. Looked up from germline, CDR1 is KGHSH and CDR2 is LQKENI. V was trimmed by 2 bases and J by 4 bases, leaving 17 bases between them. The CDR3 extends over 16 amino acids. Unique molecular identifiers were incorporated when the TCRbeta library was constructed. TCRdb used MiXCR to reprocess the PCR reads, holding one entry per CDR3 protein. This table holds about 400,000 distinct CDR3 sequences, roughly 21% found once. The data were obtained in a study of T-cell reconstitution after alpha-beta-depleted transplantation in children. The chain is built from TRBV18 and TRBJ1-2; D uncertain. This receptor was identified in a human donor who donated a stem cell graft to a child with acute myeloid leukemia. Sequenced here: PBMCs from the stem cell graft donor, sampled from the stem cell graft. In nucleotides, the CDR3 is TGTGCCAGCTCACCAGAAGGGCACAGCGACGTCTATGGCTACACCTTC. Translated: CASSPEGHSDVYGYTF.